The rows below give T cell receptor beta chains drawn from one sample of a study of STAT3 mutations in large granular lymphocyte leukemia. The assay was immunoSEQ multiplex PCR, and TCRdb's table has in-frame clones only and misses some. The profile shows about 15,000 clones, over 90% of them singletons. Sequencing was done on a sample of peripheral blood mononuclear cells. The receptors come from a woman between 45 and 65 years old with T-cell large granular lymphocyte leukemia. Some clones in this sample may be carry-over from other donors' samples. The CDR3 runs from the conserved cysteine through the conserved F or W. Each record gives: CDR3 protein, CDR3 DNA, clone size, J gene, V gene, D gene. D genes are given only for firm matches. Clone size is shown for a subset of rows, as once, few, many or a class of expanded clone.

CASEAGTNTGELFF TGTGCCAGCGAAGCGGGTACGAACACCGGGGAGCTGTTTTTT - TRBJ2-2 TRBV25-1 -
CASSLAGAYEQYF TGCGCCAGCAGCCTAGCGGGAGCCTACGAGCAGTACTTC - TRBJ2-7 TRBV4-1 TRBD2
CASSESFRINQPQHF TGTGCCAGCAGTGAAAGTTTCCGAATTAATCAGCCCCAGCATTTT - TRBJ1-5 TRBV6-1 -
CASSLGFGGLSSYEQYF TGTGCCAGCAGCTTAGGGTTCGGCGGGCTTTCATCCTACGAGCAGTACTTC - TRBJ2-7 TRBV11-2 -
CATQWAGGGQPQHF TGTGCCACCCAATGGGCTGGAGGCGGTCAGCCCCAGCATTTT - TRBJ1-5 TRBV28 -
CASSEERTGRDTQYF TGTGCCAGCAGTGAGGAAAGGACAGGGAGAGATACGCAGTATTTT - TRBJ2-3 TRBV2 TRBD1
CASSPGGRRYGYTF TGCGCCAGCAGCCCCGGGGGGCGCCGCTATGGCTACACCTTC - TRBJ1-2 TRBV5-1 -
CASSEDARGANYGYTF TGTGCCAGCAGTGAAGACGCCCGGGGGGCCAACTATGGCTACACCTTC - TRBJ1-2 TRBV6-1 -
CASSPKRVVGTEAFF TGCGCCAGCAGCCCGAAACGGGTCGTAGGCACTGAAGCTTTCTTT - TRBJ1-1 TRBV4-1 -
CASSPVLLAGYNEQFF TGTGCCAGCTCACCAGTCTTACTAGCGGGCTACAATGAGCAGTTCTTC - TRBJ2-1 TRBV18 TRBD2
CASSMQAALNTEAFF TGTGCCAGTAGTATGCAAGCGGCGCTAAACACTGAAGCTTTCTTT - TRBJ1-1 TRBV19 -
CASSLARQEGTEAFF TGCGCCAGCAGCTTGGCTAGACAGGAAGGCACTGAAGCTTTCTTT - TRBJ1-1 TRBV5-1 -
CASRVSGPLTGELFF TGTGCCAGCAGGGTCTCGGGACCTCTCACCGGGGAGCTGTTTTTT once TRBJ2-2 TRBV28 -
CASSQEDPRTDTQYF TGTGCCAGCAGCCAAGAGGACCCTAGAACAGATACGCAGTATTTT once TRBJ2-3 TRBV14 -
CASSIKVTGNTEAFF TGTGCCAGTAGTATCAAGGTGACGGGGAACACTGAAGCTTTCTTT - TRBJ1-1 TRBV19 -
CASSLNREQFF TGTGCCAGCAGCCTCAACAGGGAGCAGTTCTTC - TRBJ2-1 TRBV11-2 -
CASSLSGSSYNEQFF TGTGCCAGCAGCTTATCGGGGAGCTCCTACAATGAGCAGTTCTTC - TRBJ2-1 TRBV7-2 -
CASSLFLNTEAFF TGCGCCAGCAGCTTGTTTCTGAACACTGAAGCTTTCTTT - TRBJ1-1 TRBV5-1 -
CASSIGLNSYNEQFF TGTGCCAGTAGTATAGGGCTGAACTCCTACAATGAGCAGTTCTTC - TRBJ2-1 TRBV19 -
CASSPNGLAGDRETQYF TGTGCCAGCTCACCCAACGGACTAGCGGGAGATCGAGAGACCCAGTACTTC - TRBJ2-5 TRBV18 TRBD2
CASSDRGQGGYTF TGTGCCAGCAGCGACAGGGGGCAGGGTGGCTACACCTTC - TRBJ1-2 TRBV28 TRBD1
CASSPRDSSLDTQYF TGTGCCAGCTCACCGAGGGACAGTAGCTTAGATACGCAGTATTTT - TRBJ2-3 TRBV18 TRBD1
CAGDRAATEAFF TGTGCCGGAGACAGGGCGGCAACTGAAGCTTTCTTT - TRBJ1-1 TRBV30 TRBD1
CASSLRRAHEKLFF TGCGCCAGCAGCCTAAGGAGAGCGCATGAAAAACTGTTTTTT - TRBJ1-4 TRBV5-1 -
CASSLVRGSNTEAFF TGTGCCAGCAGCTTAGTTCGGGGTTCGAACACTGAAGCTTTCTTT - TRBJ1-1 TRBV7-9 -
CASSLLTGAKNIQYF TGTGCCAGCAGTTTATTAACGGGGGCCAAAAACATTCAGTACTTC - TRBJ2-4 TRBV27 -
CASSLTGQPEQYF TGTGCCAGTAGTCTGACGGGACAGCCCGAGCAGTACTTC - TRBJ2-7 TRBV19 TRBD1
CASSSPADGYTF TGTGCCAGCAGTTCCCCGGCGGATGGCTACACCTTC - TRBJ1-2 TRBV28 -
CASSLYGRRDLSDTQYF TGTGCCAGCAGCTTGTATGGGCGGCGGGACCTCTCGGATACGCAGTATTTT - TRBJ2-3 TRBV5-4 -
CASSSRTGGAFF TGTGCCAGCAGTTCCCGGACAGGGGGAGCTTTCTTT once TRBJ1-1 TRBV28 TRBD1
CASSLARERANYGYTF TGTGCCAGCAGCTTGGCCCGGGAAAGGGCGAACTATGGCTACACCTTC - TRBJ1-2 TRBV5-6 -